This T cell receptor beta chain was captured in a study of blood T cell repertoires in COVID-19. The germline V gene encodes CDR1 KGHSH and CDR2 LQKENI. The germline V and J ends were trimmed by 6 bases and 4 bases, with 16 bases remaining between them. This CDR3 has 15 amino acids. The table came from immunoSEQ multiplex PCR; TCRdb's copy has only in-frame clones and leaves some out. The repertoire holds nearly 350,000 clones, with more than 75% as singletons. The V call is TRBV18, the J call TRBJ2-1; a weak D match, TRBD2 (5 bases). Sample: peripheral blood. This receptor was taken from a woman aged 50 to 60 with COVID-19, enrolled during active disease. This CDR3 reads CASSAGLPGYNEQFF. The CDR3 nucleotides read TGTGCCAGCTCCGCCGGCCTACCGGGGTACAATGAGCAGTTCTTC.